The 17 T cell receptor beta chains below were found in one sample sequenced in a study of control samples from healthy donors and cancer patients. Clones were read by immunoSEQ multiplex PCR, and TCRdb kept only the in-frame ones, dropping some. The sample contains roughly 100,000 clones, about 83% of which appear only once. Sequencing was done on a sample of blood. Source of these receptors: a woman between 50 and 59 years old in good health.

This clone was seen once. J is TRBJ1-4 and V is TRBV7-2, with D possibly being TRBD1 (5 bases). The CDR3 consists of 16 residues. Germline CDR1 is SGHTA and CDR2 is FQGNSA. Trimming took off 3 bases at V and 3 bases at J, with 14 bases between the two ends. The CDR3 region is CASSLPGMGANEKLFF. Written as DNA, the CDR3 is TGTGCCAGCAGCTTGCCAGGGATGGGAGCTAATGAAAAACTGTTTTTT. The full variable domain, rest sourced from reference TRBV7-2 and TRBJ1-4, is GAGVSQSPSNKVTEKGKDVELRCDPISGHTALYWYRQSLGQGLEFLIYFQGNSAPDKSGLPSDRFSAERTGGSVSTLTIQRTQQEDSAVYLCASSLPGMGANEKLFFGSGTQLSVL.

The V and J genes are TRBV4-3 and TRBJ2-2, with 7 nucleotides matching TRBD1. The CDR3 is made up of 18 amino acids. V was pared by 0 bases and J by 1 base, with 8 bases of the junction left unmatched. CDR1 and CDR2 (germline): LGHNA, YSLEER. The CDR3 DNA reads TGCGCCAGCAGCCAAGAAAGGAGGCAGGGGGTGAACACCGGGGAGCTGTTTTTT. This encodes CASSQERRQGVNTGELFF.

This clone was seen a few times. The chain employs TRBV3-1 (or the pseudogene TRBV3-2) and TRBJ1-2; no reliable D call. Germline loops: CDR1 LGHDT, CDR2 YNNKEL (reference sequence). The V and J ends lost 4 bases and 0 bases respectively, with 9 bases between them. The CDR3 has 14 amino acids. CDR3 sequence: CASSLGISNYGYTF. CDR3 coding DNA: TGTGCCAGCAGCCTGGGTATCTCTAACTATGGCTACACCTTC.

This clone was seen a handful of times. The chain uses TRBV20-1 and TRBJ2-5; D call uncertain. Trimming removed 6 bases at V and 4 bases at J, with 9 bases between. The CDR3 is made up of 11 amino acids. Germline V gives CDR1 DFQATT, CDR2 SNEGSKA (reference sequence). The CDR3 here is CSALHRETQYF. DNA for the CDR3: TGCAGTGCCCTCCACAGAGAGACCCAGTACTTC.

This clone has only a few counts. The chain is built from TRBV9 and TRBJ2-1, with TRBD2 identical over 9 bases. Per the germline V gene, CDR1 is SGDLS and CDR2 is YYNGEE. The CDR3 sequence is 16 residues long. V shed 4 bases and J 10 bases; nucleotides not matched to a gene: 15. The CDR3 DNA is TGTGCCAGCAGCCCAGGTGAGGCGGGAGGGCCCGGAGAGCAGTTCTTC. Translation: CASSPGEAGGPGEQFF.

V and J are TRBV28 and TRBJ1-2; D unresolved. Germline CDR1 reads MDHEN; CDR2 reads SYDVKM. The CDR3 is 12 residues long. The V gene lost 6 bases and the J gene lost 7 bases, with 12 bases spanning the gap. The CDR3 reads CASRNLGGGYTF. CDR3 bases: TGTGCCAGCAGAAACCTGGGCGGTGGCTACACCTTC.

The chain carries TRBV7-9 and TRBJ1-2, with 8 bases fitting TRBD1. The CDR3 has 18 amino acids. CDR1 and CDR2 from the germline V gene are SEHNR and FQNEAQ (reference sequence). V dropped 2 bases and J dropped 3; count of bases not matched to a gene: 14. The CDR3 sequence is CASSLIGGVRGQDYGYTF. In DNA form, the CDR3 reads TGTGCCAGCAGCTTAATTGGCGGGGTAAGGGGACAGGACTATGGCTACACCTTC.

This clone was found a few times. The rearrangement uses TRBV9 and TRBJ2-5; 7 positions match TRBD2. The CDR3 length is 14 residues. Germline V gene lookup returns CDR1 SGDLS and CDR2 YYNGEE. V lost 2 bases, J lost 7 bases, and 8 bases stayed unmatched. Here the CDR3 reads CASSVGLAAGTQYF. As DNA, the CDR3 is TGTGCCAGCAGCGTGGGGCTAGCGGCCGGGACCCAGTACTTC.

The V call is TRBV24-1, the J call TRBJ2-1, with D tentatively TRBD2 (6 bases). The CDR3 is 16 amino acids. V lost 1 base to trimming and J lost 8 bases, with 17 bases between them. In germline, CDR1 is KGHDR, CDR2 SFDVKD. The CDR3 loop reads CATSDFGGEGYDEQFF. The CDR3 DNA reads as TGTGCCACCAGTGATTTCGGAGGGGAAGGGTACGATGAGCAGTTCTTC.

The chain couples TRBV6-4 to TRBJ2-5; 9 nucleotides line up with TRBD1. CDR1 and CDR2 (germline): MRHNA, SNTAGT. The CDR3 loop spans 15 amino acids. V lost 2 bases and J lost 6; bases outside the gene matches: 7. DNA for the CDR3: TGTGCCAGCAGTGACAACAGGGGGCAAAAACAGACCCAGTACTTC. It specifies CASSDNRGQKQTQYF.

CDR3 protein: CASSIVGGNTEAFF. CDR3 in DNA: TGTGCCAGTAGTATCGTAGGGGGGAACACTGAAGCTTTCTTT. The chain links TRBV19 to TRBJ1-1; tentatively, D is TRBD1 (6 bases). Trimming shortened V by 3 bases and J by 1 base, and 9 bases separated the two germline ends. The CDR3 spans 14 residues. The V gene's germline CDR1 is LNHDA and CDR2 SQIVND (reference sequence).

This sequence joins TRBV5-4 and TRBJ2-7; D not resolved. The CDR3 consists of 14 residues. V was trimmed by 0 bases and J by 2 bases, leaving 9 bases between them. From germline, CDR1 is SGHNT and CDR2 YYREEE (reference sequence). The CDR3 loop is CASSLGGRTYEQYF. CDR3 nucleotides: TGTGCCAGCAGCTTGGGTGGCCGAACCTACGAGCAGTACTTC. Drawing the rest from reference TRBV5-4 and TRBJ2-7, the complete variable domain is ETGVTQSPTHLIKTRGQQVTLRCSSQSGHNTVSWYQQALGQGPQFIFQYYREEENGRGNFPPRFSGLQFPNYSSELNVNALELDDSALYLCASSLGGRTYEQYFGPGTRLTVT.

The CDR3 region has the DNA TGTGCCAGCAGTTACTCGCATACCGGGGCCAACGTCCTGACTTTC. As protein: CASSYSHTGANVLTF. This chain links TRBV6-5 with TRBJ2-6; D is unclear. Germline V CDR1 and CDR2: MNHEY, SVGAGI. Trimming shortened V by 0 bases and J by 4 bases, and 7 bases separated the two germline ends. CDR3 size: 15 residues.

The chain joins TRBV3-1 (or the pseudogene TRBV3-2) to TRBJ2-3; D unclear. Germline CDR1 LGHDT, CDR2 YNNKEL (reference sequence). The CDR3 has 13 residues. V was clipped by 3 bases and J by 8 bases, with 12 bases between them. In DNA, the CDR3 is TGTGCCAGCAGCCAGGGCCTGACTGCTACGCAGTATTTT. It translates to CASSQGLTATQYF.

The chain joins TRBV5-1 to TRBJ2-1; 9 bases agree with TRBD2. CDR3 length equals 15 residues. V dropped 1 base and J dropped 8; count of bases not matched to a gene: 7. The germline V gene has CDR1 SGHRS and CDR2 YFSETQ. In DNA form, the CDR3 reads TGCGCCAGCAGCTTGAGGGCGGGGGGGCTGGATGAGCAGTTCTTC. This encodes CASSLRAGGLDEQFF. Full variable domain (remainder filled in from reference TRBV5-1 and TRBJ2-1): KAGVTQTPRYLIKTRGQQVTLSCSPISGHRSVSWYQQTPGQGLQFLFEYFSETQRNKGNFPGRFSGRQFSNSRSEMNVSTLELGDSALYLCASSLRAGGLDEQFFGPGTRLTVL.

This clone was observed a few times. The V gene is TRBV9, the J gene TRBJ1-6, with D perhaps matching TRBD1 (5 bases). V was shortened by 7 bases and J by 5 bases, with 16 bases between the two germline ends. Germline assignment: CDR1 SGDLS and CDR2 YYNGEE. The CDR3 is 15 amino acids. Here the CDR3 reads CASSPRGGNNSPLHF. The CDR3 DNA reads TGTGCCAGCTCCCCACGGGGGGGGAATAATTCACCCCTCCACTTT.

This clone came up once. CDR3 residues: CASSEFPTGSDGYTF. The CDR3 nucleotides are TGTGCCAGCAGTGAATTTCCCACAGGGTCTGATGGCTACACCTTC. The chain carries TRBV25-1 and TRBJ1-2; tentatively, D is TRBD1 (6 bases). Germline CDR1 reads MGHDK; CDR2 reads SYGVNS. Trimming took off 1 base at V and 6 bases at J, with 15 bases between the two ends. There are 15 residues in the CDR3.